This T cell receptor beta chain was recorded in a study of T cell responses to AZD1222 COVID-19 vaccine. Measured with immunoSEQ multiplex PCR; TCRdb has only the in-frame clones, and not every one. The data hold more than 150,000 clones, with roughly 88% observed a single time. This CDR3 comprises 15 residues. CDR1 is LNHDA and CDR2 is SQIVND in the germline V gene (reference sequence). The V end lost 5 bases, the J end lost 7 bases, and 18 bases lay between the germline ends. V is TRBV19 and J is TRBJ2-4; D perhaps matches TRBD1 (7 bases). This specimen consisted of peripheral blood, obtained on day 0 of AZD1222 vaccination. The TCR originated in an adult in good health. The CDR3 protein is CASSFSGGRWNIQYF. In nucleotides, the CDR3 is TGTGCCAGTAGTTTCTCAGGGGGGAGGTGGAACATTCAGTACTTC.